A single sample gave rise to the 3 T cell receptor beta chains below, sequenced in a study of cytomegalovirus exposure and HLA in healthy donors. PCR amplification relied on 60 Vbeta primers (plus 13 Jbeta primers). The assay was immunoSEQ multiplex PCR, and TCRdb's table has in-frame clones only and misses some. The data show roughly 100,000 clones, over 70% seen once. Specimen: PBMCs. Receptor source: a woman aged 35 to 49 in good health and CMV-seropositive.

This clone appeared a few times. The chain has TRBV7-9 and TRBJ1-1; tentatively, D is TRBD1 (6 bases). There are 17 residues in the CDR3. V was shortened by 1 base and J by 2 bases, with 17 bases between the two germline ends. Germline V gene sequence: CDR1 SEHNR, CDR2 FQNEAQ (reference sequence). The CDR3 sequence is CASSLGPRGAGNTEAFF. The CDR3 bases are TGTGCCAGCAGCTTAGGCCCTCGGGGGGCGGGTAACACTGAAGCTTTCTTT.

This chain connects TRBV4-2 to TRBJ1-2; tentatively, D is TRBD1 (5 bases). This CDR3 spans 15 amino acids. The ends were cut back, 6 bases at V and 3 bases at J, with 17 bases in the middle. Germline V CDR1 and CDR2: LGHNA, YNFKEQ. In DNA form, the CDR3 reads TGTGCCAGCAGGCACCAGGGTTTTGTCGACTATGGCTACACCTTC. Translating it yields CASRHQGFVDYGYTF.

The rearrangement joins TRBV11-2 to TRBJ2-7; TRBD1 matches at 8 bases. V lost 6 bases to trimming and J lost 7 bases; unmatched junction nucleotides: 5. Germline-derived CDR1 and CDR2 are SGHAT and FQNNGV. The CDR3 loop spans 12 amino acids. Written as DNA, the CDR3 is TGTGCCAGCAGTCGAAGACAGGGGGAGCAGTACTTC. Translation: CASSRRQGEQYF.